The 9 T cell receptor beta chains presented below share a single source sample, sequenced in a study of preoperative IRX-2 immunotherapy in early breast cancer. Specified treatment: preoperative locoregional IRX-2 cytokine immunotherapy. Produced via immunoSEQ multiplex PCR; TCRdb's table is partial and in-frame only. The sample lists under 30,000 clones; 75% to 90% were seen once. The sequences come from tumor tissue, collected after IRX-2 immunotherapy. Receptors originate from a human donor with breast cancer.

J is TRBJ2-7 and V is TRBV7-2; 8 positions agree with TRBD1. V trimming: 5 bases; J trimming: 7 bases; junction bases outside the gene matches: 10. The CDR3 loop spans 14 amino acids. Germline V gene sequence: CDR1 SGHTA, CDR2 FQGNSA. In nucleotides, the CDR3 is TGTGCCAGCAGCCCCCCTCAGGGGGCGAGGGAGCAGTACTTC. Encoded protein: CASSPPQGAREQYF.

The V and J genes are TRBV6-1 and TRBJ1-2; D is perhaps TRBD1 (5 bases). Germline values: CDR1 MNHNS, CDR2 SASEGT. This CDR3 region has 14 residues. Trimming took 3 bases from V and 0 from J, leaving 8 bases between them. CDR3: CASSEGVPNYGYTF. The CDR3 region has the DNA TGTGCCAGCAGTGAGGGGGTGCCTAACTATGGCTACACCTTC.

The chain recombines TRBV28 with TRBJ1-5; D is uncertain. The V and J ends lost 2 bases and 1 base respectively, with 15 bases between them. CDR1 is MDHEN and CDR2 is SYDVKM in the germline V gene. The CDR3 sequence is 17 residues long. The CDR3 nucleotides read TGTGCCAGCAGTTTAGTGCGCGGGGTCGGGAGCAATCAGCCCCAGCATTTT. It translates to CASSLVRGVGSNQPQHF.

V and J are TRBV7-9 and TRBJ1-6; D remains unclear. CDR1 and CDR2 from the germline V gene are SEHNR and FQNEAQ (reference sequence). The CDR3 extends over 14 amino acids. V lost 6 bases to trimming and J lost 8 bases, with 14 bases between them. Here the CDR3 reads CASRPRGQDSPLHF. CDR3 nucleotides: TGTGCCAGCAGGCCCCGGGGTCAGGATTCACCCCTCCACTTT.

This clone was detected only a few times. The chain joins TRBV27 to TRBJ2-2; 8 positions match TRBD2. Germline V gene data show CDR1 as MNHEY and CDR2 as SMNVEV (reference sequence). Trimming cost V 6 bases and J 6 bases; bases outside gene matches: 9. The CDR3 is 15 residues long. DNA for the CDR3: TGTGCCAGCAGGGGACGGGAGGGCCGTTCCGGGGAGCTGTTTTTT. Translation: CASRGREGRSGELFF.

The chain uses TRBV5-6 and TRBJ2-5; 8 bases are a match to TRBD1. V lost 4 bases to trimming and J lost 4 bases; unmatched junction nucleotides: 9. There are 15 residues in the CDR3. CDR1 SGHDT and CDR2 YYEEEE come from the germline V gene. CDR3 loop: CASSPPGGFVETQYF. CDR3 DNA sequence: TGTGCCAGCAGCCCCCCAGGGGGCTTTGTAGAGACCCAGTACTTC.

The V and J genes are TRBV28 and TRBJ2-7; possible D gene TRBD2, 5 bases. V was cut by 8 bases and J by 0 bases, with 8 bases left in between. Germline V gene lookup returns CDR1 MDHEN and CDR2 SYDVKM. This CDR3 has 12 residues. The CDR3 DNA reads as TGTGCCAGCTTAGCGAACTCCTACGAGCAGTACTTC. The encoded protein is CASLANSYEQYF.

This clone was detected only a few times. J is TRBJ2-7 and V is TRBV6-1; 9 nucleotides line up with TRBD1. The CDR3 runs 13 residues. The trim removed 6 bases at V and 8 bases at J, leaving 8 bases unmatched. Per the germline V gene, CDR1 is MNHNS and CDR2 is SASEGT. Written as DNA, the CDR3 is TGTGCCAGCAGCCCCGGGACAGGGTGGAAGCAGTACTTC. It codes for CASSPGTGWKQYF.

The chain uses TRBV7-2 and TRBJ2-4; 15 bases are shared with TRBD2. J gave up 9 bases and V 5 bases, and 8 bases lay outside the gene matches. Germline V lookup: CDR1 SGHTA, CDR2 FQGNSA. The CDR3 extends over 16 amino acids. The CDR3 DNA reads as TGTGCCAGCAGCGACGGACTAGCGGGGGGGATCAGCATTCAGTACTTC. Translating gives CASSDGLAGGISIQYF.